The present T cell receptor beta chain was sequenced within a study of spatial heterogeneity in lung cancer. A few counts support this clonotype. The time point was: sample taken at primary tumor resection. No cell sorting; template was whole RNA from tumor, lung tissue or PBMC. V dropped 5 bases and J dropped 5 bases, with 15 bases sitting between them. The CDR3 is made up of 14 amino acids. The V gene's germline CDR1 is MNHNS and CDR2 SASEGT. TCRdb re-analysed the 5' RACE reads in MiXCR, keeping a single row per CDR3 protein. The sample lists tens of thousands of distinct CDR3 sequences, 13% occurring once.

The TCR originated in a male donor with early-stage non-small cell lung cancer. Sequencing was performed on PBMCs, taken at surgery. V is TRBV6-1 and J is TRBJ1-1; the D is unclear. The CDR3 nucleotides are TGTGCCAGCAGTCTAATCGTGCTGGAAACTGAAGCTTTCTTT. This translates into CASSLIVLETEAFF.